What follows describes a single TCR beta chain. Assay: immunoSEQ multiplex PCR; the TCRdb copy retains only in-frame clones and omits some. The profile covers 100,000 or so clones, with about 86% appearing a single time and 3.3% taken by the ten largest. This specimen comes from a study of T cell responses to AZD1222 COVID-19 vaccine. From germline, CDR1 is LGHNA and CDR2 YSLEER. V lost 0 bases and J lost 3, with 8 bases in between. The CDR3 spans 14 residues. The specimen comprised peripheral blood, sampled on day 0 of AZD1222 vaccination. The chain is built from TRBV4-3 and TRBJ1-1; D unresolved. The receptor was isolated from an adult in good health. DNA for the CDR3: TGCGCCAGCAGCCAAGATATTCGGGACACTGAAGCTTTCTTT. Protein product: CASSQDIRDTEAFF.